The 23 T cell receptor beta chains presented below share a single source sample, sequenced in a study of siplizumab effects on memory and regulatory T cells. Using immunoSEQ multiplex PCR, the repertoire was profiled, and TCRdb retains in-frame clones only, with some absent. The sample includes about 110,000 clones, around 92% seen only once; the top ten take around 0.75%. Material for sequencing was Tregs sorted from blood. The receptors shown here come from a human donor in good health.

The chain employs TRBV5-1 and TRBJ2-7; the D is unclear. In germline, CDR1 is SGHRS, CDR2 YFSETQ. The CDR3 totals 14 residues. V lost 0 bases to trimming and J lost 6 bases, with 13 bases between them. The CDR3, as DNA: TGCGCCAGCAGCTTGGCGGATATCCTAGGCGAGCAGTACTTC. Translating gives CASSLADILGEQYF.

This clone was detected only once. The J gene is TRBJ1-2, the V gene TRBV7-9, with D possibly TRBD1 on 5 matching bases. This CDR3 region has 14 residues. Looked up from germline, CDR1 is SEHNR and CDR2 is FQNEAQ (reference sequence). V gave up 3 bases and J gave up 2 bases, with 10 bases separating them. CDR3 residues: CASSFRELNYGYTF. The CDR3 DNA reads as TGTGCCAGCAGCTTCAGGGAACTCAACTATGGCTACACCTTC.

V gene TRBV29-1 combines with J gene TRBJ1-4, with 8 bases lining up with TRBD1. Per germline, CDR1 SQVTM and CDR2 ANQGSEA. V gave up 7 bases and J gave up 6 bases; unmatched junction bases: 7. The CDR3 has 13 residues. For the CDR3, the DNA is TGCAGCGGTACGACAGGGGTTGATGAAAAACTGTTTTTT. Translated: CSGTTGVDEKLFF.

The chain carries TRBV7-8 and TRBJ1-5; no reliable D call. Germline V gene sequence: CDR1 SGHVS, CDR2 FQNEAQ. V lost 0 bases, J lost 0 bases, and 18 bases lay in between. This CDR3 is 19 amino acids long. CDR3 sequence: CASSLATRSGLYSNQPQHF. The CDR3 coding sequence is TGTGCCAGCAGCTTAGCGACTCGGAGTGGGCTTTATAGCAATCAGCCCCAGCATTTT. Based on the CDR3 plus reference TRBV7-8 and TRBJ1-5, the full variable domain is GAGVSQSPRYKVAKRGQDVALRCDPISGHVSLFWYQQALGQGPEFLTYFQNEAQLDKSGLPSDRFFAERPEGSVSTLKIQRTQQEDSAVYLCASSLATRSGLYSNQPQHFGDGTRLSIL.

V usage is TRBV6-5 and J usage is TRBJ1-2; D is unclear. CDR1 and CDR2 from the germline V gene are MNHEY and SVGAGI. The CDR3 has 14 amino acids. Trimming shortened V by 0 bases and J by 4 bases, and 9 bases separated the two germline ends. CDR3 DNA: TGTGCCAGCAGTTACTCGAGGAATTCCTATGGCTACACCTTC. The encoded protein is CASSYSRNSYGYTF.

The chain combines TRBV29-1 with TRBJ2-3, with TRBD2 as a possible D gene (5 bases). The germline CDR1 and CDR2 sequences are SQVTM and ANQGSEA. Trimming left V 5 bases short and J 3 bases short, with 9 bases between. This CDR3 is built from 12 residues. The CDR3 protein is CSVTTGTDTQYF. The CDR3 coding sequence is TGCAGCGTTACGACGGGGACAGATACGCAGTATTTT.

The rearrangement links TRBV7-2 to TRBJ2-5; 9 bases line up with TRBD2. In germline, CDR1 is SGHTA, CDR2 FQGNSA. CDR3 length equals 13 residues. With 7 bases clipped from V and 3 bases from J, the junction kept 3 bases outside the gene matches. The CDR3 region is CASTLAGKETQYF. DNA of the CDR3: TGTGCCAGCACCCTAGCGGGGAAAGAGACCCAGTACTTC.

The chain has TRBV6-1 and TRBJ2-3, with TRBD1 as a possible D gene (6 bases). With 5 bases removed from V and 2 bases from J, the gap between germline ends came to 14 bases. The CDR3 consists of 15 residues. From germline, CDR1 is MNHNS and CDR2 SASEGT. CDR3 DNA sequence: TGTGCCAGCAGTTCAGACAGGATGACCACAGATACGCAGTATTTT. This encodes CASSSDRMTTDTQYF.

In this sample, this clone turned up once. V gene TRBV2 combines with J gene TRBJ1-3; D possibly corresponds to TRBD1 (5 bases). This CDR3 has 14 amino acids. CDR1 SNHLY and CDR2 FYNNEI come from the germline V gene. Trimming took off 8 bases at V and 0 bases at J, with 11 bases between the two ends. The CDR3 DNA is TGTGCCAGCTTAAGGGACCTCTCTGGAAACACCATATATTTT. Its translation is CASLRDLSGNTIYF.

The V and J genes are TRBV25-1 and TRBJ2-7; D possibly uses TRBD1 or TRBD2 (6 bases each). The CDR3 loop spans 12 amino acids. Deletions cut 1 base from V and 9 bases from J, with 10 bases between. Germline V gene data show CDR1 as MGHDK and CDR2 as SYGVNS. This CDR3 reads CASSEWGAPQYF. The CDR3, as DNA: TGTGCCAGCAGTGAATGGGGGGCGCCGCAGTACTTC.

The chain joins TRBV19 to TRBJ1-5; D is undetermined. This CDR3 contains 13 residues. V was trimmed by 3 bases and J by 5 bases, leaving 8 bases between them. Per germline, CDR1 LNHDA and CDR2 SQIVND (reference sequence). The CDR3 bases are TGTGCCAGTAGTATTGACACAGATCAGCCCCAGCATTTT. Its protein product is CASSIDTDQPQHF.

This chain connects TRBV18 to TRBJ1-2; 11 bases are a match to TRBD1. CDR3 length: 16 amino acids. Germline trimming cut 3 bases from V and 4 bases from J; bases unmatched to any gene: 7. CDR1 is KGHSH, CDR2 LQKENI, per germline. This chain's CDR3 is CASSPATGTGGYGYTF. The CDR3 DNA follows: TGTGCCAGCTCACCTGCAACCGGGACAGGGGGCTATGGCTACACCTTC.

CDR3 nucleotide sequence: TGCGCCAGCAGCTTCGACAGTACAAATTCACCCCTCCACTTT. Translation: CASSFDSTNSPLHF. This rearrangement joins TRBV5-1 to TRBJ1-6, with a weak D call TRBD1 (5 bases). This CDR3 has 14 amino acids. V was clipped by 2 bases and J by 7 bases, with 10 bases between them. The germline V gene has CDR1 SGHRS and CDR2 YFSETQ. The whole variable domain, filled in from reference TRBV5-1 and TRBJ1-6, reads KAGVTQTPRYLIKTRGQQVTLSCSPISGHRSVSWYQQTPGQGLQFLFEYFSETQRNKGNFPGRFSGRQFSNSRSEMNVSTLELGDSALYLCASSFDSTNSPLHFGNGTRLTVT.

This chain joins TRBV11-2 and TRBJ2-5; maybe TRBD2 (5 bases). The V gene's germline CDR1 is SGHAT and CDR2 FQNNGV. V was clipped by 4 bases and J by 9 bases, with 15 bases between them. The CDR3 runs 13 residues. The CDR3 loop is CASSSNPRGPQYF. Here the CDR3 DNA reads TGTGCCAGCAGCTCAAACCCCCGCGGGCCCCAGTACTTC.

The gene calls are TRBV18 and TRBJ2-2; D is undetermined. The CDR3 is made up of 14 amino acids. With 6 bases removed from V and 4 bases from J, the gap between germline ends came to 12 bases. CDR1 KGHSH and CDR2 LQKENI come from the germline V gene. The CDR3 sequence is CASSIPFRTGELFF. Here the CDR3 DNA reads TGTGCCAGCTCCATACCTTTTCGCACCGGGGAGCTGTTTTTT.

The CDR3: CATSRDLSFGVNTQYF. The CDR3 coding sequence is TGTGCCACCAGCAGAGATCTCTCCTTCGGGGTAAATACGCAGTATTTT. The chain links TRBV15 to TRBJ2-3; TRBD2 might be the D (5 bases). The CDR3 consists of 16 residues. The V gene lost 0 bases and the J gene lost 7 bases, with 17 bases spanning the gap. Germline CDR1 is LNHNV and CDR2 is YYDKDF (reference sequence).

The CDR3 DNA is TGTGCCAGTGTCTCCTCTAATGAAAAACTGTTTTTT. Protein sequence: CASVSSNEKLFF. The chain carries TRBV2 and TRBJ1-4; no clear D. Germline assignment: CDR1 SNHLY and CDR2 FYNNEI. The length of the CDR3 is 12 residues. The V end lost 9 bases, the J end lost 3 bases, and 8 bases lay between the germline ends.

The CDR3 region has the DNA TGTGCCAGCCGGGCAGGAACCTACGAGCAGTACTTC. Amino acid sequence: CASRAGTYEQYF. V usage is TRBV2 and J usage is TRBJ2-7, with unresolved D. CDR3 length: 12 residues. CDR1 is SNHLY, CDR2 FYNNEI, per germline. The V and J ends lost 8 bases and 2 bases respectively, with 10 bases between them. The full variable domain, with the rest looked up from reference TRBV2 and TRBJ2-7, is EPEVTQTPSHQVTQMGQEVILRCVPISNHLYFYWYRQILGQKVEFLVSFYNNEISEKSEIFDDQFSVERPDGSNFTLKIRSTKLEDSAMYFCASRAGTYEQYFGPGTRLTVT.

The chain employs TRBV15 and TRBJ2-2; possible D gene TRBD1, 5 bases. Trimming took off 0 bases at V and 0 bases at J, with 23 bases between the two ends. The CDR3 sequence is 21 residues long. The germline V gene has CDR1 LNHNV and CDR2 YYDKDF (reference sequence). The CDR3 DNA reads TGTGCCACCAGCAGAGACTTCAGGGAAAAATACACTACCTCGAACACCGGGGAGCTGTTTTTT. It yields the protein CATSRDFREKYTTSNTGELFF. Looking up the rest from reference TRBV15 and TRBJ2-2 gives the full variable domain: DAMVIQNPRYQVTQFGKPVTLSCSQTLNHNVMYWYQQKSSQAPKLLFHYYDKDFNNEADTPDNFQSRRPNTSFCFLDIRSPGLGDTAMYLCATSRDFREKYTTSNTGELFFGEGSRLTVL.

The chain combines TRBV7-6 with TRBJ1-1; 8 bases map to TRBD1. V shed 6 bases and J 7 bases; nucleotides not matched to a gene: 10. There are 14 residues in the CDR3. CDR1 SGHVS and CDR2 FNYEAQ come from the germline V gene. Here the CDR3 reads CASSSGQGVNEAFF. For the CDR3, the DNA is TGTGCCAGCAGTTCTGGACAGGGTGTAAATGAAGCTTTCTTT.

J is TRBJ1-1 and V is TRBV2; unclear D gene. V shed 7 bases and J shed 3 bases, with 6 bases lying between them. Germline CDR1 SNHLY, CDR2 FYNNEI. The CDR3 sequence is 11 residues long. CDR3 bases: TGTGCCAGCACCGAGTACACTGAAGCTTTCTTT. It translates to CASTEYTEAFF.

This chain's CDR3 is CASSYSVRDEETQYF. DNA of the CDR3: TGTGCCAGCAGTTACTCCGTCAGGGACGAAGAGACCCAGTACTTC. The chain recombines TRBV6-6 with TRBJ2-5; either TRBD1 or TRBD2 may supply D (5 bases each). V lost 0 bases and J 3 bases, leaving 11 bases between the germline ends. From germline, CDR1 is MNHNY and CDR2 SVGAGI (reference sequence). The CDR3 has 15 residues.

The chain joins TRBV4-2 to TRBJ1-5, with unresolved D. V was trimmed by 0 bases and J by 5 bases, leaving 14 bases between them. CDR3 length equals 16 residues. Germline CDR1 and CDR2: LGHNA and YNFKEQ. DNA for the CDR3: TGTGCCAGCAGCCAAGACCCCGCACGAGGATATCAGCCCCAGCATTTT. It translates to CASSQDPARGYQPQHF.